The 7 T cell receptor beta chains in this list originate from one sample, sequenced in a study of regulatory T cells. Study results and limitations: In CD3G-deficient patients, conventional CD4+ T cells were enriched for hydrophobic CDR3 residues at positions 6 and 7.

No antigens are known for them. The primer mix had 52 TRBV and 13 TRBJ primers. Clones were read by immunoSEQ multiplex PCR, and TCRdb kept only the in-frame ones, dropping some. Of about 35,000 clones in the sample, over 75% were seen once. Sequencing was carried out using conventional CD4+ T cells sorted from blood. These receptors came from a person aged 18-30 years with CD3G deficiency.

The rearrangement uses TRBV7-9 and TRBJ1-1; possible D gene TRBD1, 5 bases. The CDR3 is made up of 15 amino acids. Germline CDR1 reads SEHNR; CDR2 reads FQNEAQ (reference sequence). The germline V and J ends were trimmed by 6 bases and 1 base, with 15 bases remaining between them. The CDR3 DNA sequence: TGTGCCAGCAGTCCCCCGGCAGGGACGAACACTGAAGCTTTCTTT. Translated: CASSPPAGTNTEAFF.

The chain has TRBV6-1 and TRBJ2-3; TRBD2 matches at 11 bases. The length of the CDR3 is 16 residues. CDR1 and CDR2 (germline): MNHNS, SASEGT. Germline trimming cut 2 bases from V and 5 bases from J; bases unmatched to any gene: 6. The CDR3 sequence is CASSEIGTSGRDTQYF. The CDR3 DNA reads TGTGCCAGCAGTGAAATAGGGACTAGCGGTAGAGATACGCAGTATTTT.

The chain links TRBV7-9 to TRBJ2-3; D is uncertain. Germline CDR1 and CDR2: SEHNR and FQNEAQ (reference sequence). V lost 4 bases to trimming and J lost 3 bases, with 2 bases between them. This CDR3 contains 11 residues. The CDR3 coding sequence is TGTGCCAGCAGCTGGACAGATACGCAGTATTTT. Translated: CASSWTDTQYF.

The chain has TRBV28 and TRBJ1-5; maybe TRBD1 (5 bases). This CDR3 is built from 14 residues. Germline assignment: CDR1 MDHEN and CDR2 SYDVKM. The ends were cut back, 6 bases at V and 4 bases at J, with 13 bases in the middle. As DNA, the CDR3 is TGTGCCAGCAGCCCGGCAGGGCTTAATCAGCCCCAGCATTTT. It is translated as CASSPAGLNQPQHF.

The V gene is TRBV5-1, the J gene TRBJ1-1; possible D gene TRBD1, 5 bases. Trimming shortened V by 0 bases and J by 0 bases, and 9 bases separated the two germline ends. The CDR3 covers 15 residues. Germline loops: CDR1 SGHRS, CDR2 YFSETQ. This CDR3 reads CASSLGQPMNTEAFF. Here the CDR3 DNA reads TGCGCCAGCAGCTTGGGACAGCCCATGAACACTGAAGCTTTCTTT.

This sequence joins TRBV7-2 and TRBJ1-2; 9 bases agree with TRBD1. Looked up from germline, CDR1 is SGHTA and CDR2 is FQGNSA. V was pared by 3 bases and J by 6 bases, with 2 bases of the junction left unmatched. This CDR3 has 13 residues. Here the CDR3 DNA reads TGTGCCAGCAGCTTGGGACAGGGAGATGGCTACACCTTC. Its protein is CASSLGQGDGYTF.

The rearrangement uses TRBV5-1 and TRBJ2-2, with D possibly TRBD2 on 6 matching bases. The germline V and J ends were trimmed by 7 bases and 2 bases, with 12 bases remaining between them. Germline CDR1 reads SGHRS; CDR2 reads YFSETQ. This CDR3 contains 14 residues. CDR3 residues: CASEAGGNTGELFF. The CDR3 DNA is TGCGCCAGCGAGGCCGGGGGTAACACCGGGGAGCTGTTTTTT.